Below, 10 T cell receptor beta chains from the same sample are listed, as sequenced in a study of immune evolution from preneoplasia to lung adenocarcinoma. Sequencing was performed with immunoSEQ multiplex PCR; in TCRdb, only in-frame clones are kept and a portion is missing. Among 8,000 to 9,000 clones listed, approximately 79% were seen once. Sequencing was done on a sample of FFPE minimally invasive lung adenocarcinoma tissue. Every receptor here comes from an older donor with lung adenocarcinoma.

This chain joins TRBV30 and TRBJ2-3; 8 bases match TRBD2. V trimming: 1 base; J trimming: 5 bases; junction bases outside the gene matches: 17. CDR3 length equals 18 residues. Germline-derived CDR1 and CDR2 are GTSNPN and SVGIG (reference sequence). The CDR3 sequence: CAWSARGLAGPLEDTQYF. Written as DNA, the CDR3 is TGTGCCTGGAGTGCCCGGGGGCTAGCGGGCCCACTGGAAGATACGCAGTATTTT.

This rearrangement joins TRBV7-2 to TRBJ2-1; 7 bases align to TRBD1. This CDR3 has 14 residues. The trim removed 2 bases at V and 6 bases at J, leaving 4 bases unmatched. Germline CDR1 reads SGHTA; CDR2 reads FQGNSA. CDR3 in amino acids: CASSLTGVSNEQFF. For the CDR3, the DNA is TGTGCCAGCAGCTTAACAGGGGTGAGCAATGAGCAGTTCTTC.

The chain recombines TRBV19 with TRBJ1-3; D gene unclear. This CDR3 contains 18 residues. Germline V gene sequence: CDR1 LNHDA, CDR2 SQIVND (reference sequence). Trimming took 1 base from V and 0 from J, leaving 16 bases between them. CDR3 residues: CASSIVIFGHPSGNTIYF. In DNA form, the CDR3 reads TGTGCCAGTAGTATAGTTATATTCGGGCACCCCTCTGGAAACACCATATATTTT.

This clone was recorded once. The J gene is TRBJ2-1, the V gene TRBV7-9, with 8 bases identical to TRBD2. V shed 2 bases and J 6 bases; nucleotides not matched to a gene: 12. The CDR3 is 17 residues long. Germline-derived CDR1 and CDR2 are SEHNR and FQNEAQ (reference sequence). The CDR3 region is CASSLLNFGGDGNEQFF. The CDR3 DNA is TGTGCCAGCAGCTTATTAAACTTCGGGGGGGATGGCAATGAGCAGTTCTTC.

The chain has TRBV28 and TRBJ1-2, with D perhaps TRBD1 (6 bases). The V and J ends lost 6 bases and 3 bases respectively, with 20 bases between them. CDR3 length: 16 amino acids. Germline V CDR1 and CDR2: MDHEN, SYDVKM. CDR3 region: CASSNSGQSRDYGYTF. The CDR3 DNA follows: TGTGCCAGCAGCAATTCCGGACAGTCCCGGGACTATGGCTACACCTTC.

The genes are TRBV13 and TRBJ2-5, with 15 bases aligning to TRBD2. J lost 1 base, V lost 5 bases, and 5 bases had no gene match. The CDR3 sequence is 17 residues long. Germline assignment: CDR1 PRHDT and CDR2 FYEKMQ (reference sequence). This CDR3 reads CASSPGLAGGFQETQYF. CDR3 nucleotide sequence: TGTGCCAGCAGCCCGGGACTAGCGGGAGGCTTCCAAGAGACCCAGTACTTC.

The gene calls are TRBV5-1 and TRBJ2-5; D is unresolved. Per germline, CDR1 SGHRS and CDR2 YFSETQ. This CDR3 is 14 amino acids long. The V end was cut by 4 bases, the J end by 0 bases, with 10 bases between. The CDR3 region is CASSRTNNQETQYF. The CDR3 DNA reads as TGCGCCAGCAGCCGGACGAACAACCAAGAGACCCAGTACTTC.

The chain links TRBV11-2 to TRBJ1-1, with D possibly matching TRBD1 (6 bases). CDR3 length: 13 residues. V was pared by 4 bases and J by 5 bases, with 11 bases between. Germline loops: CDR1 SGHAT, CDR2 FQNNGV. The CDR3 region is CASSSGQQTEAFF. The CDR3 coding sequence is TGTGCCAGCAGCTCCGGACAGCAAACTGAAGCTTTCTTT. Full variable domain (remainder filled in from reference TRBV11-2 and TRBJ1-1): EAGVAQSPRYKIIEKRQSVAFWCNPISGHATLYWYQQILGQGPKLLIQFQNNGVVDDSQLPKDRFSAERLKGVDSTLKIQPAKLEDSAVYLCASSSGQQTEAFFGQGTRLTVV.

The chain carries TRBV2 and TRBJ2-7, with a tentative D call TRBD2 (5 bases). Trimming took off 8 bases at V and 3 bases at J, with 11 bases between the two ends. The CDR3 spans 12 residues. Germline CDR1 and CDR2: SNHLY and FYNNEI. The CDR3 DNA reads TGTGCCAGCCGACGTAGCGACTACGAGCAGTACTTC. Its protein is CASRRSDYEQYF.

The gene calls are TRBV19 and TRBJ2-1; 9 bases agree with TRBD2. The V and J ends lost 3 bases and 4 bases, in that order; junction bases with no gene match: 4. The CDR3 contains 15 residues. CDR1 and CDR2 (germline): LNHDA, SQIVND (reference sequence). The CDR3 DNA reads TGTGCCAGTAGTATTGCGGCGGGAGGGTACAATGAGCAGTTCTTC. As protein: CASSIAAGGYNEQFF.